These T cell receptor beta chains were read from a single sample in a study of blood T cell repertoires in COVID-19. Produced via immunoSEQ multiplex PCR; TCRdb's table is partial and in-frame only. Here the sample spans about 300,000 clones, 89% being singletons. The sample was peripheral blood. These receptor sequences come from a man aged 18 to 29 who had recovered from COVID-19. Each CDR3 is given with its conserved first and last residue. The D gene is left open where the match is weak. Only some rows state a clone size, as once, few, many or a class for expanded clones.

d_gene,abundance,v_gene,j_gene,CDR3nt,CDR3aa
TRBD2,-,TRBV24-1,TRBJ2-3,TGTGCCACCAGTGATGGGACTAGCGGGGGGAGGGGAACAGATACGCAGTATTTT,CATSDGTSGGRGTDTQYF
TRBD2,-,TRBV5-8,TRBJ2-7,TGTGCCAGCAGCTTGGCGGCTAGCGGGGGCCGGTACGAGCAGTACTTC,CASSLAASGGRYEQYF
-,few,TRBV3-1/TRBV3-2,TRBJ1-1,TGTGCCAGCAGCCCTCAGGGGTACCTCGGGGCTGAAGCTTTCTTT,CASSPQGYLGAEAFF
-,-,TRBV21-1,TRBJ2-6,TGTGCCAGCACCGACACGTCTGGGGCCAACGTCCTGACTTTC,CASTDTSGANVLTF
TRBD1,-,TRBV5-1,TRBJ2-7,TGCGCCAGCAGCGGCTGGACAGGGGACGAGCAGTACTTC,CASSGWTGDEQYF
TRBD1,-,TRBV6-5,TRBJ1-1,TGTGCCAGCCCTGGACAGGGGGCGGTCACTGAAGCTTTCTTT,CASPGQGAVTEAFF
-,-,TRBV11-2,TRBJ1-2,TGTGCCAGCAGCTCCCAGGACAGTCCCTATGGCTACACCTTC,CASSSQDSPYGYTF
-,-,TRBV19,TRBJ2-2,TGTGCCAGTACCCTCAGCGGACCAAACACCGGGGAGCTGTTTTTT,CASTLSGPNTGELFF
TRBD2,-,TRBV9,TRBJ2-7,TGTGCCAGCAGCTCCGGGGGAGGGCTTATAGGGTACGAGCAGTACTTC,CASSSGGGLIGYEQYF
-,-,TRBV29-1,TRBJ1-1,TGCAGCGCCGACCCCCAGGTCGCGAACACTGAAGCTTTCTTT,CSADPQVANTEAFF
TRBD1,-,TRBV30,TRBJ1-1,TGTGCCGGAAACGGACAGGTGAACACTGAAGCTTTCTTT,CAGNGQVNTEAFF
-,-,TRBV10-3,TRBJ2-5,TGTGCCATCAGTGAGTCGATACAGGGTGAGACCCAGTACTTC,CAISESIQGETQYF
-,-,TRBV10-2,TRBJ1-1,TGCGCCAGCAGTGAGCGACAGAACACTGAAGCTTTCTTT,CASSERQNTEAFF
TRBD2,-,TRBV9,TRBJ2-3,TGTGCCAGCAGTGCAGCGGGGGGGCCGAGAGATACGCAGTATTTT,CASSAAGGPRDTQYF
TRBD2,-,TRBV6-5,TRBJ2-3,TGTGCCAGCAGTTACGGGGGGGGCACAGATACGCAGTATTTT,CASSYGGGTDTQYF
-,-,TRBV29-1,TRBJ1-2,TGCAGCGTTGAAGATCTAACAGGGAATGGCTACACCTTC,CSVEDLTGNGYTF
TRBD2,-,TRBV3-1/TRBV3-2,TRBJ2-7,TGTGCCAGCAGCCAGAGGGGACTAGCGGGGACCTACGAGCAGTACTTC,CASSQRGLAGTYEQYF
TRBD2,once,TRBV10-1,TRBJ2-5,TGCGCCAGCAGTGAGTCGGCGGCGGGAGGGGGGCAAGAGACCCAGTACTTC,CASSESAAGGGQETQYF
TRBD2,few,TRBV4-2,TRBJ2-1,TGTGCCAGCAGCCAAGGGACTAGGGCCAATGAGCAGTTCTTC,CASSQGTRANEQFF
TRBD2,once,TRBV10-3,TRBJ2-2,TGTGCCATCAGTGTGTCGGGCGGGAGGGATGGCGGGGAGCTGTTTTTT,CAISVSGGRDGGELFF
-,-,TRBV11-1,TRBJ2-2,TGTGCCAGCAGCTCGGACAGAGTAACCGGGGAGCTGTTTTTT,CASSSDRVTGELFF
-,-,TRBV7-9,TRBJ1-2,TGTGCCAGCATGGATGGAGGCCACGGGGGAGGCGGCTACACCTTC,CASMDGGHGGGGYTF
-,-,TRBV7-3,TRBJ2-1,TGTGCCAGCAGCTTAAGGGGGGCCTACAATGAGCAGTTCTTC,CASSLRGAYNEQFF
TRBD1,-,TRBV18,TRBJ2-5,TGTGCCAGCTCACCACCGTCGACAGGGCAAGAGACCCAGTACTTC,CASSPPSTGQETQYF
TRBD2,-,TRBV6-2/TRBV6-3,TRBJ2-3,TGTGCCAGCAGTTACCCCGAGACTAGCGGGGGGTATGTAAACACAGATACGCAGTATTTT,CASSYPETSGGYVNTDTQYF
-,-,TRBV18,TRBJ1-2,TGTGCCAGCTCACCACCGTCGACAGACTATGGCTACACCTTC,CASSPPSTDYGYTF
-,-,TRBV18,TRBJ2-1,TGTGCCAGCTCACCATTCCCCCAGCGTTCCTACAATGAGCAGTTCTTC,CASSPFPQRSYNEQFF
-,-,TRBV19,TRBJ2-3,TGTGCCAGTAGTATAGTCTCCTTGGATACGCAGTATTTT,CASSIVSLDTQYF
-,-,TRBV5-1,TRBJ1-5,TGCGCCAGCAGCCAACAGGGTGGTGGCAATCAGCCCCAGCATTTT,CASSQQGGGNQPQHF
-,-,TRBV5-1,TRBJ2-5,TGCGCCAGCAGCTTGGCCCCAAGACAGAGCCTCCAAGAGACCCAGTACTTC,CASSLAPRQSLQETQYF
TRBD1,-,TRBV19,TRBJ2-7,TGTGCCAGTAGTATAGATCATCCCGGCCAGGACAGGGTTGCCTACGAGCAGTACTTC,CASSIDHPGQDRVAYEQYF
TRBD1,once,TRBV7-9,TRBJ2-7,TGTGCCAGCAGCTTAGTTGGGACAGGGGTCTACGAGCAGTACTTC,CASSLVGTGVYEQYF
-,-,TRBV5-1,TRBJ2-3,TGCGCCAGCGCCTCCAGGGGTGGCACAGATACGCAGTATTTT,CASASRGGTDTQYF
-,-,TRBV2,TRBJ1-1,TGTGCCAGCCTCGGGCCAGGGTTGGACACTGAAGCTTTCTTT,CASLGPGLDTEAFF
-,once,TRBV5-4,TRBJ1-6,TGTGCCAGCAGCTTCGGACAGTCGAGCTCCTATAATTCACCCCTCCACTTT,CASSFGQSSSYNSPLHF
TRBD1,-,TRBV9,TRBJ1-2,TGTGCCAGCAGCGTAGCCCAGGGGGACTATGGCTACACCTTC,CASSVAQGDYGYTF
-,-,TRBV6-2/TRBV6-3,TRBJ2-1,TGTGCCAGCAGTTTACGCGACAGAAAAATCTACAATGAGCAGTTCTTC,CASSLRDRKIYNEQFF
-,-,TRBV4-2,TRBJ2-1,TGTGCCAGCAGCCAAGCGGGCAATGAGCAGTTCTTC,CASSQAGNEQFF
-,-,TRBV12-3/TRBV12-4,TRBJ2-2,TGTGCCAGCAGTTCACTAGTCTCCGGGGAGCTGTTTTTT,CASSSLVSGELFF
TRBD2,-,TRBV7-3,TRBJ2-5,TGTGCCAGCAGCACCGGGACTAGCGGGAGAGGAGAGACCCAGTACTTC,CASSTGTSGRGETQYF
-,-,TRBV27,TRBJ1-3,TGTGCCAGCAGGTCTACTGGAAACACCATATATTTT,CASRSTGNTIYF
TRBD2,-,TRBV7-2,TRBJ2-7,TGTGCCAGCAGCTTAAGCGGGAGGGCCGGAAACGAGCAGTACTTC,CASSLSGRAGNEQYF
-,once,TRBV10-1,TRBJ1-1,TGCGCCAGCAGGGACAATTCGAACACTGAAGCTTTCTTT,CASRDNSNTEAFF
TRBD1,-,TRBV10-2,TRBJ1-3,TGCACCATCGAAGTCACAGGGGGCCTTGGAAACACCATATATTTT,CTIEVTGGLGNTIYF
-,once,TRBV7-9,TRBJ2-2,TGTGCCAGCAGCTTAGATAGCAGAATAACCGGGGAGCTGTTTTTT,CASSLDSRITGELFF
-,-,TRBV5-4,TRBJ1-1,TGTGCCAGCAGCTTGGGTGTATCGCCGGTACCTACTGAAGCTTTCTTT,CASSLGVSPVPTEAFF
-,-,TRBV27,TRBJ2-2,TGTGCCAGCAGTTTATGGAGCCCTTTGGCCGGGGAGCTGTTTTTT,CASSLWSPLAGELFF
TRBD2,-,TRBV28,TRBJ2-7,TGTGCCAGCAGTCCGGGGACTAGTACGGCCTACGAGCAGTACTTC,CASSPGTSTAYEQYF
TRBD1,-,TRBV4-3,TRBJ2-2,TGCGCCAGCAGCCTCGAGCCCGAGGGACAGGGAGCCGGGGAGCTGTTTTTT,CASSLEPEGQGAGELFF
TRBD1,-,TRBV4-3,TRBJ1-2,TGCGCCAGCAGCCAAGGACAGGGGGCAGAAGGCTACACCTTC,CASSQGQGAEGYTF
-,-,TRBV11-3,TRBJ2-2,TGTGCCAGCAGCTTAGATAGTGTGGGACTGGAGAACACCGGGGAGCTGTTTTTT,CASSLDSVGLENTGELFF
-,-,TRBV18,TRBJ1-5,TGTGCCAGCTCACAACAGACTAGCAATCAGCCCCAGCATTTT,CASSQQTSNQPQHF
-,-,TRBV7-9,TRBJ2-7,TGTGCCAGCAGCTTGTCATCCTACGAGCAGTACTTC,CASSLSSYEQYF